The 27 T cell receptor beta chains presented below share a single source sample, sequenced in a study of shared clonotypes between healthy human individuals. The assay was immunoSEQ multiplex PCR, and TCRdb's table has in-frame clones only and misses some. The sample yields about 2.3 million clones, roughly 93% seen once. The sequencing input was naive CD4+ T cells from PBMCs. Described subset: CD45RA+ positively selected. These receptor sequences come from a young man in good health. Some clones in this sample may be carry-over from other donors' samples.

A word on this clone: The sample holds other DNA sequences that translate to the same CDR3. The chain combines TRBV7-3 with TRBJ2-2; 14 nucleotides agree with TRBD2. CDR3 length equals 15 residues. Looked up from germline, CDR1 is SGHTA and CDR2 is FQGTGA. V gave up 5 bases and J gave up 8 bases; unmatched junction bases: 4. CDR3 nucleotides: TGTGCCAGCAGCCTGGGACTAGCGGGAGTTGGGGAGCTGTTTTTT. This encodes CASSLGLAGVGELFF.

This clone was observed a single time. The rearrangement uses TRBV2 and TRBJ2-2; a possible D gene is TRBD1 (6 bases). The CDR3 loop spans 15 amino acids. Trimming left V 6 bases short and J 6 bases short, with 17 bases between. Germline V CDR1 and CDR2: SNHLY, FYNNEI. CDR3 coding DNA: TGTGCCAGCAGAACAACAGGGTCCTACGCCGGGGAGCTGTTTTTT. Translation: CASRTTGSYAGELFF.

V usage is TRBV21-1 and J usage is TRBJ1-5. TRBV21-1 is labeled a pseudogene. The CDR3 covers 18 residues. CDR3 residues: CASNTPGTQIWDNQPQHF. The CDR3, as DNA: TGTGCCAGCAACACGCCCGGGACTCAGATTTGGGATAATCAGCCCCAGCATTTT.

CDR3 DNA: TGTGCCAGCAGTGAAGGAGCGGGCACGCAGTATTTT. It yields the protein CASSEGAGTQYF. The chain uses TRBV2 and TRBJ2-3, with D possibly matching TRBD2 (6 bases). The CDR3 totals 12 residues. Germline CDR1 is SNHLY and CDR2 is FYNNEI. Trimming stripped 1 base from V and 9 bases from J, with 8 bases between.

J is TRBJ2-2 and V is TRBV10-1; D possibly corresponds to TRBD1 (6 bases). Germline V gene sequence: CDR1 WNHNN, CDR2 SYGVQD (reference sequence). V lost 6 bases to trimming and J lost 8 bases, with 16 bases between them. The CDR3 is 14 amino acids. DNA for the CDR3: TGCGCCAGCAGCCGGGACACCGCAGGAGGGGAGCTGTTTTTT. Translation gives CASSRDTAGGELFF.

The chain joins TRBV2 to TRBJ2-7, with 13 bases aligning to TRBD2. Unmatched junction bases numbered 14, after V lost 6 bases and J lost 3 bases. Per the germline V gene, CDR1 is SNHLY and CDR2 is FYNNEI. CDR3 length: 18 residues. DNA of the CDR3: TGTGCCAGCAGAAAAGGACTAGCGGGAGACATGGAAAACTACGAGCAGTACTTC. Residues: CASRKGLAGDMENYEQYF.

The chain recombines TRBV27 with TRBJ2-2, with D possibly TRBD2 on 5 matching bases. With 2 bases removed from V and 2 bases from J, the gap between germline ends came to 6 bases. The CDR3 extends over 14 amino acids. The germline V gene has CDR1 MNHEY and CDR2 SMNVEV (reference sequence). As DNA, the CDR3 is TGTGCCAGCAGTTTAAGACTAAACACCGGGGAGCTGTTTTTT. Translated: CASSLRLNTGELFF.

The gene calls are TRBV5-1 and TRBJ2-4; 13 bases align to TRBD2. Germline V gene sequence: CDR1 SGHRS, CDR2 YFSETQ. This CDR3 is built from 15 residues. V lost 4 bases, J lost 7 bases, and 5 bases stayed unmatched. The CDR3 sequence: CASSLTGLAGNIQYF. The CDR3 bases are TGCGCCAGCAGCCTAACGGGACTAGCGGGGAACATTCAGTACTTC.

The chain joins TRBV5-1 to TRBJ2-3; D is unclear. This CDR3 spans 15 amino acids. Trimming removed 4 bases at V and 4 bases at J, with 16 bases between. CDR1 and CDR2 from the germline V gene are SGHRS and YFSETQ. The CDR3 reads CASSLGPERSDTQYF. CDR3 bases: TGCGCCAGCAGCCTTGGACCCGAAAGGTCAGATACGCAGTATTTT. Variable domain in full (rest from reference TRBV5-1 and TRBJ2-3): KAGVTQTPRYLIKTRGQQVTLSCSPISGHRSVSWYQQTPGQGLQFLFEYFSETQRNKGNFPGRFSGRQFSNSRSEMNVSTLELGDSALYLCASSLGPERSDTQYFGPGTRLTVL.

The chain joins TRBV6-5 to TRBJ1-4; D is uncertain. The germline V gene encodes CDR1 MNHEY and CDR2 SVGAGI. V was cut by 11 bases and J by 4 bases, with 14 bases left in between. The CDR3 contains 13 residues. The CDR3 protein is CASGMRINEKLFF. The CDR3 DNA reads TGTGCCTCGGGGATGAGGATTAATGAAAAACTGTTTTTT.

J is TRBJ2-5 and V is TRBV4-1; possibly TRBD2 for D (6 bases). The CDR3 consists of 15 residues. V lost 4 bases and J lost 5, with 17 bases in between. CDR1 MGHRA and CDR2 YSYEKL come from the germline V gene. The chain's CDR3 is CASSPNSGIRETQYF. The CDR3 region has the DNA TGCGCCAGCAGCCCCAATAGCGGAATCCGGGAGACCCAGTACTTC.

The CDR3 nucleotides are TGTGCCAGCTCACCTGGAGTCGGCTACACCTTC. The encoded protein is CASSPGVGYTF. The rearrangement links TRBV18 to TRBJ1-2; D ambiguous. The CDR3 covers 11 residues. Germline values: CDR1 KGHSH, CDR2 LQKENI. Trimming pared 3 bases from V and 8 bases from J, leaving 7 bases between. Full variable domain (rest looked up from reference TRBV18 and TRBJ1-2): NAGVMQNPRHLVRRRGQEARLRCSPMKGHSHVYWYRQLPEEGLKFMVYLQKENIIDESGMPKERFSAEFPKEGPSILRIQQVVRGDSAAYFCASSPGVGYTFGSGTRLTVV.

As for this clone: Other DNA sequences in the same sample also yield this CDR3. V usage is TRBV5-1 and J usage is TRBJ2-1; the match to TRBD2 covers 10 bases. After removal of 0 bases from V and 3 bases from J, the junction contained 0 bases not matched to a gene. The germline V gene encodes CDR1 SGHRS and CDR2 YFSETQ. The length of the CDR3 is 15 residues. The CDR3 region has the DNA TGCGCCAGCAGCTTGGGGACTAGCGGCTACAATGAGCAGTTCTTC. Translated, it gives CASSLGTSGYNEQFF.

The chain employs TRBV28 and TRBJ2-1; D is uncertain. The CDR3 runs to 15 residues. Germline V gene sequence: CDR1 MDHEN, CDR2 SYDVKM. The V gene lost 3 bases and the J gene lost 1 base, with 10 bases spanning the gap. The CDR3, as DNA: TGTGCCAGCAGTTTTTCGGACCAGTCCTACAATGAGCAGTTCTTC. This translates into CASSFSDQSYNEQFF.

In its sample, this clone was seen once. This chain links TRBV5-6 with TRBJ2-2; D not certain. Trimming removed 4 bases from V and 4 bases from J, with 11 bases in between. The CDR3 is 14 amino acids. In germline, CDR1 is SGHDT, CDR2 YYEEEE. The CDR3 is CASSRRASTGELFF. The CDR3 region has the DNA TGTGCCAGCAGCCGCCGGGCGTCCACCGGGGAGCTGTTTTTT.

CDR3 region: CASSRQQNTEAFF. DNA for the CDR3: TGTGCCAGCAGCCGGCAGCAGAACACTGAAGCTTTCTTT. J is TRBJ1-1 and V is TRBV7-3, with D uncertain. The V end was cut by 5 bases, the J end by 1 base, with 8 bases between. The CDR3 length is 13 residues. Germline CDR1 and CDR2: SGHTA and FQGTGA.

J is TRBJ2-1 and V is TRBV9, with D hard to call. CDR3 length equals 15 residues. The germline V gene encodes CDR1 SGDLS and CDR2 YYNGEE. Trimming pared 1 base from V and 5 bases from J, leaving 13 bases between. CDR3 loop: CASSVRIGYNNEQFF. As DNA, the CDR3 is TGTGCCAGCAGCGTACGCATAGGCTACAACAATGAGCAGTTCTTC.

The chain carries TRBV18 and TRBJ2-4, with D unclear. The CDR3 is 18 residues long. With 2 bases removed from V and 0 bases from J, the gap between germline ends came to 17 bases. CDR1 and CDR2 from the germline V gene are KGHSH and LQKENI. The CDR3: CASSPLGATSLAKNIQYF. Here the CDR3 DNA reads TGTGCCAGCTCACCATTGGGTGCGACATCACTAGCCAAAAACATTCAGTACTTC.

As to this clone: Distinct nucleotide sequences in the sample also encode this CDR3. This rearrangement joins TRBV5-1 to TRBJ2-2, with a possible D match to TRBD2 (6 bases). Trimming cost V 2 bases and J 2 bases, with 7 bases left between them. Per germline, CDR1 SGHRS and CDR2 YFSETQ. This CDR3 comprises 14 residues. CDR3 sequence (DNA): TGCGCCAGCAGCTTACTAGCTAACACCGGGGAGCTGTTTTTT. This sequence encodes CASSLLANTGELFF.

V is TRBV7-2 and J is TRBJ2-5, with D tentatively TRBD2 (6 bases). The CDR3 has 16 residues. Trimming took 2 bases from V and 9 from J, leaving 22 bases between them. From germline, CDR1 is SGHTA and CDR2 FQGNSA. In DNA, the CDR3 is TGTGCCAGCAGCTTATATGGGACTGATGTTCTAAGGGCCCAGTACTTC. Translation: CASSLYGTDVLRAQYF.

The CDR3 protein is CASSYSILDEQFF. CDR3 DNA: TGTGCCAGCAGTTACTCTATCTTGGATGAGCAGTTCTTC. This chain uses TRBV6-5 with TRBJ2-1, with unresolved D. Germline values: CDR1 MNHEY, CDR2 SVGAGI. Trimming left V 0 bases short and J 8 bases short, with 8 bases between. The CDR3 is 13 residues long.

This CDR3 is CASSSGEAGGETQYF. The CDR3 DNA sequence: TGTGCCAGCAGTTCCGGAGAAGCGGGCGGGGAGACCCAGTACTTC. The gene calls are TRBV28 and TRBJ2-5; possibly TRBD2 for D (6 bases). Germline values: CDR1 MDHEN, CDR2 SYDVKM. The CDR3 contains 15 residues. Trimming stripped 4 bases from V and 5 bases from J, with 17 bases between.

Concerning this clone: Other nucleotide sequences in the sample specify the same CDR3. The chain uses TRBV18 and TRBJ1-5; a weak D match, TRBD1 (5 bases). The CDR3 spans 13 residues. CDR1 and CDR2 from the germline V gene are KGHSH and LQKENI. Between the trimmed V and J ends, which lost 3 bases and 4 bases, there was a span of 7 bases. CDR3 coding DNA: TGTGCCAGCTCACCGGGGGGAAATCAGCCCCAGCATTTT. Protein product: CASSPGGNQPQHF.

The chain has TRBV4-2 and TRBJ2-3; 9 bases fit TRBD2. The CDR3 totals 18 residues. The germline CDR1 and CDR2 sequences are LGHNA and YNFKEQ. The junction had 14 bases not matched to a gene; V was cut back by 4 bases and J by 3 bases. The CDR3 loop is CASSPRGVASGETDTQYF. The CDR3 DNA follows: TGTGCCAGCAGCCCCCGAGGAGTGGCTAGCGGGGAAACAGATACGCAGTATTTT.

In this sample, this clone turned up once. The V and J genes are TRBV6-4 and TRBJ2-1; no firm D call. Deletions cut 6 bases from V and 7 bases from J, with 13 bases between. This CDR3 region has 13 residues. The germline V gene has CDR1 MRHNA and CDR2 SNTAGT. CDR3 amino acids: CASSPPFGNEQFF. Written as DNA, the CDR3 is TGTGCCAGCAGCCCTCCATTCGGGAATGAGCAGTTCTTC.

The J gene is TRBJ1-4, the V gene TRBV6-6; TRBD1 is a possible D gene (5 bases). The CDR3 runs to 15 residues. Trimming cost V 0 bases and J 8 bases, with 13 bases left between them. Germline CDR1 is MNHNY and CDR2 is SVGAGI (reference sequence). The CDR3 region has the DNA TGTGCCAGCAGTTACTCGGCTGGGGGTGGGGAAAAACTGTTTTTT. Translated, it gives CASSYSAGGGEKLFF.

Comments on this clone: Other DNA sequences in the sample encode the same CDR3. V usage is TRBV18 and J usage is TRBJ2-7; TRBD1 matches at 9 bases. J lost 1 base, V lost 6 bases, and 4 bases had no gene match. CDR3 length: 14 amino acids. The germline CDR1 and CDR2 sequences are KGHSH and LQKENI. The CDR3 region is CASSPTGGSYEQYF. CDR3 bases: TGTGCCAGCTCTCCGACAGGGGGGTCCTACGAGCAGTACTTC.